This TCR beta chain was found in a study of technical replicates of blood from several donors. The assay was immunoSEQ multiplex PCR, and TCRdb's table has in-frame clones only and misses some. The sample comprises about 100,000 clones, roughly 94% of which are singletons, and 0.2% to 0.25% rests with the top ten. The sample consisted of T cells isolated from PBMCs. The sequence derives from a human donor in good health.

In DNA form, the CDR3 reads TGTGCCAGCAGTGACACAGGGAACTATGGCTACACCTTC. This sequence encodes CASSDTGNYGYTF. V and J are TRBV6-6 and TRBJ1-2; D is possibly TRBD1 (6 bases). This CDR3 is built from 13 residues. Germline V CDR1 and CDR2: MNHNY, SVGAGI (reference sequence). The V end was cut by 5 bases, the J end by 2 bases, with 9 bases between.